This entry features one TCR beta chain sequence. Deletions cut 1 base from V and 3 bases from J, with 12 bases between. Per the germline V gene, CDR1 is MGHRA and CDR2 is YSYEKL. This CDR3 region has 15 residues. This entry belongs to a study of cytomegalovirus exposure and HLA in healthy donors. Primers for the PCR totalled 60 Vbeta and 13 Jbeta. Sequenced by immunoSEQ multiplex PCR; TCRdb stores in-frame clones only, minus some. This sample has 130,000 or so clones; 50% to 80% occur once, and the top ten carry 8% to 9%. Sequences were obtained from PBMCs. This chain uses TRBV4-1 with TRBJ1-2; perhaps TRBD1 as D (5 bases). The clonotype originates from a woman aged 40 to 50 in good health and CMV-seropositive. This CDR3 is CASSQGRGDYYGYTF. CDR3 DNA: TGCGCCAGCAGCCAAGGCCGGGGGGACTACTATGGCTACACCTTC.